Listed below are T cell receptor beta chains from one sample, sequenced in a study of cytomegalovirus exposure and HLA in healthy donors. Only in-frame clones appear in the TCRdb table, and some are missing; sequencing was by immunoSEQ multiplex PCR. The sample holds about 340,000 clones, 86% seen once. Material for sequencing was PBMCs. These receptors all come from a woman aged 18-29 years in good health and CMV-seronegative. Each CDR3 is given with its conserved first and last residue. A D gene is named only where the DNA matches it firmly. Rows give clone size only sometimes, using once, few, many, or a class for an expanded clone.

j_gene | v_gene | abundance | d_gene | CDR3aa | CDR3nt
TRBJ1-5 | TRBV16 | - | - | CASSRTGVNQPQHF | TGTGCCAGCAGCCGCACAGGCGTGAATCAGCCCCAGCATTTT
TRBJ2-7 | TRBV6-6 | - | TRBD2 | CASSRISGRRGEQYF | TGTGCCAGCAGTCGTATTAGCGGGAGGAGAGGCGAGCAGTACTTC
TRBJ1-1 | TRBV28 | - | TRBD1 | CASSLGQQNTEAFF | TGTGCCAGCAGTTTGGGACAGCAGAACACTGAAGCTTTCTTT
TRBJ2-2 | TRBV6-5 | - | - | CASSYSSITGELFF | TGTGCCAGCAGTTACTCGAGCATCACCGGGGAGCTGTTTTTT
TRBJ2-5 | TRBV7-3 | - | TRBD2 | CASSLNSGGRETQYF | TGTGCCAGCAGCTTAAACTCGGGAGGGCGTGAGACCCAGTACTTC
TRBJ2-7 | TRBV7-8 | - | TRBD1 | CASSSDRAEQYF | TGTGCCAGCAGTTCTGACAGGGCCGAGCAGTACTTC
TRBJ1-2 | TRBV7-2 | - | - | CASSLAQGLDGYTF | TGTGCCAGCAGCTTAGCCCAGGGGCTGGATGGCTACACCTTC
TRBJ2-7 | TRBV27 | - | TRBD2 | CASRDFSGRASEQYF | TGTGCCAGCAGGGACTTTAGCGGGAGGGCTTCCGAGCAGTACTTC
TRBJ2-5 | TRBV5-1 | - | - | CASSLGGLEQETQYF | TGCGCCAGCAGCTTAGGCGGGTTAGAGCAAGAGACCCAGTACTTC
TRBJ2-7 | TRBV19 | - | - | CASSIGPPPGTYEQYF | TGTGCCAGTAGTATAGGTCCTCCTCCAGGGACCTACGAGCAGTACTTC
TRBJ2-1 | TRBV28 | - | - | CASSPRQGLYNEQFF | TGTGCCAGCAGCCCGAGGCAGGGCCTATACAATGAGCAGTTCTTC
TRBJ2-6 | TRBV19 | - | TRBD1 | CASSSDRAGANVLTF | TGTGCCAGTAGCAGCGACAGGGCTGGGGCCAACGTCCTGACTTTC
TRBJ1-2 | TRBV6-1 | few | - | CASSPVRVYGYTF | TGTGCCAGCAGTCCCGTCAGGGTCTATGGCTACACCTTC
TRBJ1-3 | TRBV5-1 | - | TRBD1 | CASSLQGQGTGNTIYF | TGCGCCAGCAGCTTGCAGGGACAGGGGACTGGAAACACCATATATTTT
TRBJ1-2 | TRBV30 | - | - | CACRSGLDYGYTF | TGTGCCTGTCGGTCCGGGTTGGACTATGGCTACACCTTC
TRBJ2-3 | TRBV4-3 | few | - | CASSQGTGTDTQYF | TGCGCCAGCAGCCAAGGAACAGGCACAGATACGCAGTATTTT
TRBJ2-7 | TRBV2 | - | TRBD2 | CASNSGRFSSYEQYF | TGTGCCAGCAACAGCGGGAGGTTTAGCTCCTACGAGCAGTACTTC
TRBJ2-7 | TRBV19 | - | TRBD2 | CASSIRGSGGASYEQYF | TGTGCCAGTAGTATAAGGGGTAGCGGGGGCGCTTCGTACGAGCAGTACTTC
TRBJ1-1 | TRBV14 | - | - | CASSPSGRGAVTEAFF | TGTGCCAGCAGCCCGTCGGGGAGGGGCGCTGTCACTGAAGCTTTCTTT
TRBJ2-7 | TRBV27 | - | TRBD1 | CASSPLTGLPSYEQYF | TGTGCCAGCAGTCCCCTGACAGGGCTGCCCTCATACGAGCAGTACTTC
TRBJ2-7 | TRBV7-7 | once | TRBD2 | CASSLGSWRESFEQYF | TGTGCCAGCAGCTTAGGGAGTTGGCGGGAGAGTTTCGAGCAGTACTTC
TRBJ2-7 | TRBV27 | - | TRBD2 | CASSLWGEGLYEQYF | TGTGCCAGCAGTTTATGGGGGGAGGGCCTCTACGAGCAGTACTTC
TRBJ2-1 | TRBV28 | few | - | CASSHLLDRDNEQFF | TGTGCCAGCAGCCACCTCCTAGACAGAGACAATGAGCAGTTCTTC
TRBJ2-7 | TRBV7-9 | - | - | CASSPATLNYEQYF | TGTGCCAGCAGCCCGGCGACTTTGAATTACGAGCAGTACTTC